This T cell receptor (beta chain) was documented in a study of T cell responses to AZD1222 COVID-19 vaccine. Details on this clone: As yet, its antigen is unknown.

Trimming removed 4 bases from V and 6 bases from J; junction bases left unmatched: 4. This CDR3 has 14 amino acids. In germline, CDR1 is SGHKS, CDR2 YYEKEE (reference sequence). Some clones are missing from TCRdb's copy, which holds only in-frame ones; the method was immunoSEQ multiplex PCR. The sample has more than 100,000 clones; just over 85% are singletons. Findings of the study overall: Spike-specific TCR breadth and depth were elevated following two AZD1222 doses.

This sequence originates from an adult in good health. This chain joins TRBV5-5 and TRBJ2-2, with 9 bases lining up with TRBD2. The sample was peripheral blood, taken on day 0 of AZD1222 vaccination. CDR3 in amino acids: CASSPGTSPGELFF. Written as DNA, the CDR3 is TGTGCCAGCAGCCCAGGGACTAGCCCCGGGGAGCTGTTTTTT.